This T cell receptor (beta chain) was documented in a study of post-analysis software for immune sequencing data. Sequencing libraries made from TCR beta cDNA carried unique molecular identifiers. TCRdb independently ran MiXCR on the PCR reads; one entry per CDR3 protein. The sample yields roughly 600,000 distinct CDR3 sequences, 44% seen once. Regarding this clonotype: Its antigen is undetermined.

Regarding the study as a whole: There were roughly five TRBV segments more frequent in patients than controls, and TRBV5-6, TRBV5-1 and TRBV20-1 were among them. Same-batch preparations were strongly co-clustered by F measure.

CDR1 and CDR2 (germline): MGHRA, YSYEKL. The V and J ends lost 1 base and 0 bases respectively, with 4 bases between them. The CDR3 loop spans 14 amino acids. Sequencing used blood. The chain carries TRBV4-1 and TRBJ1-3; D unclear. The source of this sequence is a girl aged 10-17 years with multiple sclerosis. In DNA, the CDR3 is TGCGCCAGCAGCCAAGTGGGCTCTGGAAACACCATATATTTT. It yields the protein CASSQVGSGNTIYF.